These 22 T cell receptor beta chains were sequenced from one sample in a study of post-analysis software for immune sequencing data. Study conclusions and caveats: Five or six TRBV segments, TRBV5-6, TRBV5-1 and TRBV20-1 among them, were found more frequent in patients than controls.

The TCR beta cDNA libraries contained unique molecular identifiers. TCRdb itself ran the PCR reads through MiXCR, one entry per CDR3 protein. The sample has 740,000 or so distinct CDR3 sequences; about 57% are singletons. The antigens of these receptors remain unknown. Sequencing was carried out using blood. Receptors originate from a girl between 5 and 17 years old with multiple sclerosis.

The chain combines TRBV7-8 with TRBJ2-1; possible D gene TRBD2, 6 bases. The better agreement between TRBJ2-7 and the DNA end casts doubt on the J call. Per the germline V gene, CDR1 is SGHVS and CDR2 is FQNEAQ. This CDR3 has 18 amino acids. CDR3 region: CASSPRLATSQEAYEQYF. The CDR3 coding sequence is TGTGCCAGCAGCCCTAGGCTAGCGACATCCCAAGAGGCCTACGAGCAGTACTTC.

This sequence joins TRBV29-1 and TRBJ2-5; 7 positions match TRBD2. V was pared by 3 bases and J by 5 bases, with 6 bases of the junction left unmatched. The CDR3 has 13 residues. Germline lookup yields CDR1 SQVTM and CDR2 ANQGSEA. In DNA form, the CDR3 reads TGCAGCGTTGATGGAGCGGGAAGGGAGACCCAGTACTTC. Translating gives CSVDGAGRETQYF.

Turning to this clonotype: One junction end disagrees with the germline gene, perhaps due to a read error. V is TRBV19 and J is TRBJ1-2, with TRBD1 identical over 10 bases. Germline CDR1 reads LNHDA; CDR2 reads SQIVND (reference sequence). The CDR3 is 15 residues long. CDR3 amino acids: CASKEGTGESYGHTF. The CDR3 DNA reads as TGTGCCAGCAAGGAGGGGACAGGGGAATCATATGGCCACACCTTC.

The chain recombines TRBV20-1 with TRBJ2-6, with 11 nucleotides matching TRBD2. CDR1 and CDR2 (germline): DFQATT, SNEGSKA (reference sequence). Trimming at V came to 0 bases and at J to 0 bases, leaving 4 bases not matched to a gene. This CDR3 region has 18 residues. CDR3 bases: TGCAGTGCTAGAGATTGGACTAGCGGGCCCTCTGGGGCCAACGTCCTGACTTTC. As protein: CSARDWTSGPSGANVLTF.

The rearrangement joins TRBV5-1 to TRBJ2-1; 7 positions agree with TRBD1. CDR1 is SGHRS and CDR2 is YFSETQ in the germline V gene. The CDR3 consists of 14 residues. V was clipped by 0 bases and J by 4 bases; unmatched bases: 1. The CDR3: CASSLVDRYNEQFF. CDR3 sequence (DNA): TGCGCCAGCAGCTTGGTGGACAGGTACAATGAGCAGTTCTTC. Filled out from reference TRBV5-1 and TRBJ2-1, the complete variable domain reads KAGVTQTPRYLIKTRGQQVTLSCSPISGHRSVSWYQQTPGQGLQFLFEYFSETQRNKGNFPGRFSGRQFSNSRSEMNVSTLELGDSALYLCASSLVDRYNEQFFGPGTRLTVL.

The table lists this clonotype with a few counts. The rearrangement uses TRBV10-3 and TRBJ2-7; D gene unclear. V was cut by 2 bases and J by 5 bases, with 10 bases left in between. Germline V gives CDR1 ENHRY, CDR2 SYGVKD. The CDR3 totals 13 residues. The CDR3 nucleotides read TGTGCCATCAGTGAGGACTTGTCGGACGAGCAGTACTTC. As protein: CAISEDLSDEQYF.

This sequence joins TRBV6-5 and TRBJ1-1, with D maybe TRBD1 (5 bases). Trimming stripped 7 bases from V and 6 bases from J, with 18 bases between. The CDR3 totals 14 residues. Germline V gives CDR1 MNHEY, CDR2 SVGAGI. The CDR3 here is CASNQWRGRPEAFF. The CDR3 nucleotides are TGTGCCAGCAACCAGTGGAGGGGCAGACCTGAAGCTTTCTTT.

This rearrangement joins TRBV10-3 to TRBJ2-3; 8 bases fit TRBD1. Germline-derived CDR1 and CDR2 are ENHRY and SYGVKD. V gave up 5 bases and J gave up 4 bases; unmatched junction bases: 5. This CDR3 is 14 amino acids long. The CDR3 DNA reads TGTGCCATCAGTCCGGGACAGGCAGCAGATACGCAGTATTTT. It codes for CAISPGQAADTQYF.

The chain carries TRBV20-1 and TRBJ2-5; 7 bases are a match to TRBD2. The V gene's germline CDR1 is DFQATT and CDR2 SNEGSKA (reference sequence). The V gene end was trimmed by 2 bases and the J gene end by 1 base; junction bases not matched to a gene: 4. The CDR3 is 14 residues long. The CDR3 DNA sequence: TGCAGTGCTAGACCAACTAGCGCCCAAGAGACCCAGTACTTC. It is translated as CSARPTSAQETQYF.

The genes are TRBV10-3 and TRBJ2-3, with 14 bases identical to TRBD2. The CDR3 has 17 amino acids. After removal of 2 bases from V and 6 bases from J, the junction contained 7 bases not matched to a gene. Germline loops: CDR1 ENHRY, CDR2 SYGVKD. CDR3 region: CAISEEGLAGARDTQYF. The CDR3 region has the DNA TGTGCCATCAGTGAGGAGGGACTAGCGGGAGCGAGGGATACGCAGTATTTT.

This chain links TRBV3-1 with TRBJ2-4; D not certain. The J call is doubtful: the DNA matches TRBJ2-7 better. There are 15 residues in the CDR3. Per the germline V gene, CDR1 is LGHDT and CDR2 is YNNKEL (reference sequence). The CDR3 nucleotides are TGTGCCAGCAGCCAAGCCGGATTTACTAACTACGAGCAGTACTTC. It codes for CASSQAGFTNYEQYF.

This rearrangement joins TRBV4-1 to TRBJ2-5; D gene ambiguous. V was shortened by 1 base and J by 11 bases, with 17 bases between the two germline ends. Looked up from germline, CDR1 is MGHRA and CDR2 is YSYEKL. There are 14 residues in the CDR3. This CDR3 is CASSQVDGSYGQYF. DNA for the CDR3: TGCGCCAGCAGCCAAGTGGACGGATCCTACGGGCAGTACTTC.

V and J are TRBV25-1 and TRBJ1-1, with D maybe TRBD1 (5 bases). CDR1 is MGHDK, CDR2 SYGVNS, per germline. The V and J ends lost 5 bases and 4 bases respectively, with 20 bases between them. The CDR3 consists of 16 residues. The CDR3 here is CASSFHGRGFGTEAFF. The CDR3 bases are TGTGCCAGCAGTTTCCACGGTAGGGGCTTCGGCACTGAAGCTTTCTTT.

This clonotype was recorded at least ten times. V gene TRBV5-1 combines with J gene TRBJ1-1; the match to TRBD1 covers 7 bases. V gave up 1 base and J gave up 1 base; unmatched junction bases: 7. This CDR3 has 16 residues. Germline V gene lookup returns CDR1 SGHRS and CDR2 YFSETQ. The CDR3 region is CASSLRGDSRNTEAFF. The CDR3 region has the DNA TGCGCCAGCAGCTTGCGGGGGGACAGTAGGAACACTGAAGCTTTCTTT.

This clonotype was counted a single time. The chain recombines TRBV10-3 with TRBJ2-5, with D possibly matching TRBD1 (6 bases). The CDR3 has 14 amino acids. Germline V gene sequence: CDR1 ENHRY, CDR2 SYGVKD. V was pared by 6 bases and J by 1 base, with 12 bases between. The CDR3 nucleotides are TGTGCCATCAGCTCCGGGACACTCCAAGAGACCCAGTACTTC. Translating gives CAISSGTLQETQYF.

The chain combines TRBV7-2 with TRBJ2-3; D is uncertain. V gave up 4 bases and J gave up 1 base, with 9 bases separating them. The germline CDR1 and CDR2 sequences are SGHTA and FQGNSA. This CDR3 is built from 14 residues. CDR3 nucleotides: TGTGCCAGCAGCTCAGGACGGGGCACAGATACGCAGTATTTT. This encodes CASSSGRGTDTQYF.

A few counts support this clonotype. In nucleotides, the CDR3 is TGCAGTGCTAGCGGCGGGGGGGTGCTAGAGACCCAGTACTTC. It yields the protein CSASGGGVLETQYF. V gene TRBV20-1 combines with J gene TRBJ2-5; 9 bases match TRBD2. The germline V gene has CDR1 DFQATT and CDR2 SNEGSKA (reference sequence). This CDR3 is 14 amino acids long. J gave up 4 bases and V 3 bases, and 6 bases lay outside the gene matches.

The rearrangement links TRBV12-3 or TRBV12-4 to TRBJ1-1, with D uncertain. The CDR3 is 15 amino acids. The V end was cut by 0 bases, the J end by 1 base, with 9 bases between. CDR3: CASSLARSGNTEAFF. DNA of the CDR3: TGTGCCAGCAGTTTAGCGCGGTCAGGGAACACTGAAGCTTTCTTT.

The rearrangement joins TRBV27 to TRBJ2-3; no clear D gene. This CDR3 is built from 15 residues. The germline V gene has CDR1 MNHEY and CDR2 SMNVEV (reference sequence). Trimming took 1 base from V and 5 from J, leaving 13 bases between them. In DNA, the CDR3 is TGTGCCAGCAGTTTATTCGGTTATCGAGGAGATACGCAGTATTTT. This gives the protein CASSLFGYRGDTQYF.

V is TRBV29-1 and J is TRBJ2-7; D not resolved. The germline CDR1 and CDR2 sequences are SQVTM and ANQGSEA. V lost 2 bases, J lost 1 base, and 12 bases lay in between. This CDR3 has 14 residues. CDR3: CSVERSTASYEQYF. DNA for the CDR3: TGCAGCGTTGAAAGATCCACAGCTTCCTACGAGCAGTACTTC.

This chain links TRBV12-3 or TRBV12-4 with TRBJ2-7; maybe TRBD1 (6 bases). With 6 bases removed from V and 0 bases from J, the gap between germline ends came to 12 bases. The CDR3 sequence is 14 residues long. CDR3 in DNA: TGTGCCAGCAGCCCGACAGGCCCCTCCTACGAGCAGTACTTC. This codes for CASSPTGPSYEQYF.

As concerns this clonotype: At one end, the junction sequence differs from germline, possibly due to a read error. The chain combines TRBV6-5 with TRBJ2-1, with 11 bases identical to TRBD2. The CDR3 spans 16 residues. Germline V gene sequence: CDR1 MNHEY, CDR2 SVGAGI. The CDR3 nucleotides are TGTGCCAGCAGCCTACCTTGGGCTAGCGGGAGGAATGGGCAGTTCTTC. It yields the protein CASSLPWASGRNGQFF.